The next 27 T cell receptor beta chains were all read from a single sample in a study of Graves' ophthalmopathy and Graves' hyperthyroidism. The sequenced template was RNA, covering the TCR beta CDR3 region. Second-round multiplex PCR came after first-round RT-PCR with HTBI primers. TCRdb re-derived calls from the multiplex PCR reads in MiXCR, one entry per CDR3 protein. The sample holds approximately 640,000 distinct CDR3 sequences, over 40% seen once. The specimen sequenced was peripheral blood. The receptor source for this set is an adult man with Graves' ophthalmopathy.

The CDR3 reads CASSSEDRGHFYEQYF. CDR3 nucleotides: TGTGCCAGCAGTTCAGAGGACAGGGGTCACTTCTACGAGCAGTACTTC. The gene calls are TRBV12-3 or TRBV12-4 and TRBJ2-7; 9 bases fit TRBD1. This CDR3 region has 16 residues. V lost 4 bases, J lost 3 bases, and 10 bases stayed unmatched.

The rearrangement links TRBV27 to TRBJ1-4, with D perhaps TRBD1 (6 bases). Trimming pared 3 bases from V and 2 bases from J, leaving 7 bases between. The CDR3 is 14 amino acids. Germline V gene lookup returns CDR1 MNHEY and CDR2 SMNVEV (reference sequence). The CDR3 nucleotides are TGTGCCAGCAGTTTCGACAGGACTAATGAAAAACTGTTTTTT. It translates to CASSFDRTNEKLFF.

The chain carries TRBV29-1 and TRBJ1-1; 7 positions agree with TRBD1. Trimming took 8 bases from V and 7 from J; bases not matched to a gene: 10. This CDR3 region has 12 residues. Germline CDR1 reads SQVTM; CDR2 reads ANQGSEA. The DNA of the CDR3 is TGCAGCAGTCGAAGACAGGGAGGTGAAGCTTTCTTT. The encoded protein is CSSRRQGGEAFF.

This clonotype has a handful of counts. The chain uses TRBV19 and TRBJ1-1, with D possibly matching TRBD1 (5 bases). Trimming pared 3 bases from V and 3 bases from J, leaving 23 bases between. The CDR3 totals 18 residues. Germline CDR1 LNHDA, CDR2 SQIVND (reference sequence). The CDR3 here is CASSIARDENLLDTEAFF. CDR3 bases: TGTGCCAGTAGTATTGCCCGGGACGAAAACCTTTTGGACACTGAAGCTTTCTTT.

The chain employs TRBV7-2 and TRBJ2-7; 7 bases agree with TRBD1. V lost 5 bases, J lost 3 bases, and 7 bases stayed unmatched. Germline V CDR1 and CDR2: SGHTA, FQGNSA. The CDR3 runs to 14 residues. The CDR3 bases are TGTGCCAGCAGCCAACATGGACAGGACTACGAGCAGTACTTC. This gives the protein CASSQHGQDYEQYF.

DNA for the CDR3: TGTGCCAGCAGCAGCTGGCCTCTGCAGGGAGGGACTGAAGCTTTCTTT. Its protein is CASSSWPLQGGTEAFF. The chain links TRBV5-4 to TRBJ1-1; D perhaps matches TRBD1 (5 bases). This CDR3 is built from 16 residues. The V and J ends lost 4 bases and 5 bases respectively, with 21 bases between them. Germline lookup yields CDR1 SGHNT and CDR2 YYREEE (reference sequence).

The J gene is TRBJ2-7, the V gene TRBV5-6; D not resolved. This CDR3 contains 14 residues. In germline, CDR1 is SGHDT, CDR2 YYEEEE. V was clipped by 6 bases and J by 3 bases, with 16 bases between them. CDR3 nucleotide sequence: TGTGCCAGCACCCGATTTTCAGATCGCTACGAGCAGTACTTC. Translating it yields CASTRFSDRYEQYF.

As regards this clonotype: A junction boundary mismatches the germline segment, possibly from a read error. The rearrangement links TRBV19 to TRBJ1-2; no definite D call. The CDR3 runs to 12 residues. Per the germline V gene, CDR1 is LNHDA and CDR2 is SQIVND (reference sequence). CDR3 in DNA: TGTACCAGTAGGCAGAAAAACTATGGCTACACCTTC. Protein: CTSRQKNYGYTF.

The DNA of the CDR3 is TGTGCCAGCAGCGCCGGACGACAGGGACGGGAGCAGTACTTC. The encoded protein is CASSAGRQGREQYF. The rearrangement links TRBV9 to TRBJ2-5; possibly TRBD1 for D (7 bases). V was cut by 3 bases and J by 11 bases, with 20 bases left in between. The germline V gene encodes CDR1 SGDLS and CDR2 YYNGEE. This CDR3 contains 14 residues. The variable domain in full, with the rest retrieved from reference TRBV9 and TRBJ2-5, is DSGVTQTPKHLITATGQRVTLRCSPRSGDLSVYWYQQSLDQGLQFLIQYYNGEERAKGNILERFSAQQFPDLHSELNLSSLELGDSALYFCASSAGRQGREQYFGPGTRLLVL.

The gene calls are TRBV10-3 and TRBJ1-3, with D unclear. CDR3 size: 13 residues. Trimming took off 3 bases at V and 8 bases at J, with 11 bases between the two ends. The germline V gene encodes CDR1 ENHRY and CDR2 SYGVKD. Here the CDR3 reads CAISDPGIDTIYF. As DNA, the CDR3 is TGTGCCATCAGTGATCCGGGTATCGACACCATATATTTT.

This clonotype appeared many times. This rearrangement joins TRBV12-3 or TRBV12-4 to TRBJ2-5; D remains unclear. The CDR3 totals 12 residues. V shed 6 bases and J shed 5 bases, with 10 bases lying between them. The CDR3 region is CASSFLGETQYF. The DNA for the CDR3 is TGTGCCAGCAGCTTTTTGGGGGAGACCCAGTACTTC.

The chain is built from TRBV29-1 and TRBJ2-7; D might be TRBD1 (6 bases). Germline V gene sequence: CDR1 SQVTM, CDR2 ANQGSEA. This CDR3 contains 12 residues. V lost 8 bases and J lost 1, with 12 bases in between. In DNA form, the CDR3 reads TGCAGCCCATCGACAGGATCCTACGAGCAGTACTTC. This codes for CSPSTGSYEQYF.

The sample holds a few counts of this clonotype. V and J are TRBV4-1 and TRBJ1-6; 7 nucleotides agree with TRBD1. CDR1 and CDR2 from the germline V gene are MGHRA and YSYEKL. The CDR3 length is 13 residues. Unmatched junction bases numbered 9, after V lost 10 bases and J lost 9 bases. CDR3 DNA sequence: TGCGCCACTCAGGGGGAAGTAAGTTCACCCCTCCACTTT. Protein: CATQGEVSSPLHF.

This clonotype occurred many times. The genes are TRBV12-5 and TRBJ2-6; a possible D gene is TRBD1 (6 bases). This CDR3 has 14 residues. Per germline, CDR1 LGHNT and CDR2 FRNRAP. Trimming left V 10 bases short and J 3 bases short, with 13 bases between. CDR3 region: CAIHYRVGANVLTF. The CDR3 DNA reads as TGTGCTATACACTACAGGGTTGGGGCCAACGTCCTGACTTTC.

The CDR3 loop reads CASRTGTGFYNSPLHF. Written as DNA, the CDR3 is TGTGCCAGCAGAACCGGGACAGGGTTTTATAATTCACCCCTCCACTTT. The rearrangement uses TRBV12-3 or TRBV12-4 and TRBJ1-6; 9 positions agree with TRBD1. This CDR3 contains 16 residues. Trimming removed 6 bases from V and 4 bases from J; junction bases left unmatched: 7.

The rearrangement uses TRBV29-1 and TRBJ1-2; D gene unclear. CDR1 and CDR2 from the germline V gene are SQVTM and ANQGSEA. V was shortened by 8 bases and J by 4 bases, with 14 bases between the two germline ends. This CDR3 comprises 12 residues. In DNA, the CDR3 is TGCAGCAGTTACGACACCTCCTATGGCTACACCTTC. Its protein is CSSYDTSYGYTF.

In this sample, this clonotype turned up many times. The genes are TRBV9 and TRBJ2-5, with D possibly TRBD1 on 6 matching bases. The germline V and J ends were trimmed by 4 bases and 5 bases, with 18 bases remaining between them. Germline values: CDR1 SGDLS, CDR2 YYNGEE. This CDR3 region has 15 residues. The CDR3 DNA reads as TGTGCCAGCAGCACCACTCCGACAGGCCGGGAGACCCAGTACTTC. Its protein is CASSTTPTGRETQYF.

The chain employs TRBV5-4 and TRBJ1-5; TRBD1 aligns across 9 bases. Trimming took 3 bases from V and 4 from J; bases not matched to a gene: 8. Germline V gene data show CDR1 as SGHNT and CDR2 as YYREEE (reference sequence). The CDR3 extends over 16 amino acids. The CDR3 region has the DNA TGTGCCAGCAGCTCGGGACAGGGAAGATGGAATCAGCCCCAGCATTTT. Its translation is CASSSGQGRWNQPQHF. Using reference TRBV5-4 and TRBJ1-5 for the parts outside the CDR3, the full variable domain is ETGVTQSPTHLIKTRGQQVTLRCSSQSGHNTVSWYQQALGQGPQFIFQYYREEENGRGNFPPRFSGLQFPNYSSELNVNALELDDSALYLCASSSGQGRWNQPQHFGDGTRLSIL.

A remark on this clonotype: This CDR3 is missing its conserved last phenylalanine or tryptophan, likely due to a read error. This chain uses TRBV5-5 with TRBJ2-1, with 16 bases aligning to TRBD2. Germline V CDR1 and CDR2: SGHKS, YYEKEE (reference sequence). Unmatched junction bases numbered 2, after V lost 0 bases and J lost 8 bases. The length of the CDR3 is 16 residues. The CDR3 nucleotides are TGTGCCAGCAGCTTGGTGGGACTAGCGGGAGGGGATGAGCAGTTCGTC. Protein product: CASSLVGLAGGDEQFV.

This clonotype was detected a few times. CDR3 residues: CASSAFRAYEQYF. The CDR3 coding sequence is TGTGCCAGCAGCGCTTTTAGGGCCTACGAGCAGTACTTC. This chain connects TRBV2 to TRBJ2-7; unclear D gene. This CDR3 has 13 amino acids. Germline V gives CDR1 SNHLY, CDR2 FYNNEI. Trimming left V 6 bases short and J 2 bases short, with 11 bases between.

With regard to this clonotype: A read error may be the cause here, since a much bigger clone is one base away. The gene calls are TRBV5-1 and TRBJ2-7, with 13 bases lining up with TRBD2. Germline V gene sequence: CDR1 SGHRS, CDR2 YFSETQ. This CDR3 contains 15 residues. CDR3 amino acids: CASSRTSGSSYEHYF. In nucleotides, the CDR3 is TGCGCCAGCAGCCGGACTAGCGGGAGTTCCTACGAGCATTACTTC.

The chain is built from TRBV2 and TRBJ1-5; the D is unclear. Trimming removed 7 bases from V and 3 bases from J, with 19 bases in between. Germline V gene sequence: CDR1 SNHLY, CDR2 FYNNEI. The CDR3 loop spans 16 amino acids. For the CDR3, the DNA is TGTGCCAGCAACCGAGACCTGGCCAGCCACAATCAGCCCCAGCATTTT. Amino acid sequence: CASNRDLASHNQPQHF.

V gene TRBV25-1 combines with J gene TRBJ2-3; 12 bases align to TRBD2. The J segment lost 6 bases and the V segment lost 5 bases, leaving 9 bases of the junction unmatched. CDR3 length: 16 residues. Per germline, CDR1 MGHDK and CDR2 SYGVNS. The CDR3 bases are TGTGCCAGCAGTAAGGGGACTAGCGGGCGAAGGGATACGCAGTATTTT. Protein sequence: CASSKGTSGRRDTQYF.

The chain combines TRBV20-1 with TRBJ1-5, with 8 bases identical to TRBD1. J was trimmed by 3 bases and V by 4 bases; bases with no gene match: 5. The CDR3 totals 14 residues. Germline lookup yields CDR1 DFQATT and CDR2 SNEGSKA (reference sequence). Written as DNA, the CDR3 is TGCAGTGCTACACAGGGGGGTTCCAATCAGCCCCAGCATTTT. The encoded protein is CSATQGGSNQPQHF.

The CDR3 loop is CASSDPGQALNYGYTF. CDR3 bases: TGTGCCAGCAGTGATCCGGGACAGGCCCTTAACTATGGCTACACCTTC. The chain links TRBV2 to TRBJ1-2; 8 bases are shared with TRBD1. Unmatched junction bases numbered 7, after V lost 3 bases and J lost 1 base. This CDR3 has 16 amino acids. Looked up from germline, CDR1 is SNHLY and CDR2 is FYNNEI.

The chain employs TRBV9 and TRBJ1-1; D unresolved. Looked up from germline, CDR1 is SGDLS and CDR2 is YYNGEE. Trimming took 3 bases from V and 4 from J, leaving 13 bases between them. This CDR3 is built from 14 residues. This chain's CDR3 is CASSGRDVFTEAFF. CDR3 sequence (DNA): TGTGCCAGCAGCGGCCGGGATGTGTTCACTGAAGCTTTCTTT.

The chain combines TRBV10-3 with TRBJ1-6; tentative D call: TRBD1 (5 bases). Germline V gene sequence: CDR1 ENHRY, CDR2 SYGVKD. V was shortened by 9 bases and J by 7 bases, with 16 bases between the two germline ends. The CDR3 runs to 14 residues. The CDR3, as DNA: TGTGCCATACGGGTCGCGCAGGGAAATTCACCCCTCCACTTT. Its translation is CAIRVAQGNSPLHF.